Presented here are 23 T cell receptor beta chains from one specimen sequenced in a study of OX40 agonist ivuxolimab in advanced cancers. Produced via immunoSEQ multiplex PCR; TCRdb's table is partial and in-frame only. This sample has about 16,000 clones; almost 85% occur once, and the top ten carry about two thirds. The sample was CD4+ or CD8+ T cells sorted from blood, taken in a trial of the OX40 agonist ivuxolimab. The receptors were gathered from an adult with an advanced solid tumor such as melanoma, head and neck, liver or kidney cancer.

This chain links TRBV9 with TRBJ2-5, with 8 bases fitting TRBD2. Germline lookup yields CDR1 SGDLS and CDR2 YYNGEE. This CDR3 has 15 amino acids. Trimming removed 4 bases from V and 2 bases from J; junction bases left unmatched: 7. The CDR3 loop is CASSSSGVLQETQYF. The CDR3 region has the DNA TGTGCCAGCAGCAGTAGCGGGGTCCTTCAAGAGACCCAGTACTTC. Looking up the rest from reference TRBV9 and TRBJ2-5 gives the full variable domain: DSGVTQTPKHLITATGQRVTLRCSPRSGDLSVYWYQQSLDQGLQFLIQYYNGEERAKGNILERFSAQQFPDLHSELNLSSLELGDSALYFCASSSSGVLQETQYFGPGTRLLVL.

This sequence joins TRBV4-1 and TRBJ1-1; the D gene is possibly TRBD1 (5 bases). The CDR3 covers 15 residues. The germline V and J ends were trimmed by 1 base and 3 bases, with 12 bases remaining between them. Germline CDR1 reads MGHRA; CDR2 reads YSYEKL. The CDR3, as DNA: TGCGCCAGCAGCCAAGGGGCGGGGGAAGACACTGAAGCTTTCTTT. Protein sequence: CASSQGAGEDTEAFF.

The chain employs TRBV15 and TRBJ2-3; TRBD1 matches at 7 bases. From germline, CDR1 is LNHNV and CDR2 YYDKDF (reference sequence). This CDR3 is 15 amino acids long. The V segment lost 5 bases and the J segment 3 bases; nucleotides outside the gene matches: 8. The CDR3, as DNA: TGTGCCACCAGCCCGGACAGGACCGCTACAGATACGCAGTATTTT. Translation gives CATSPDRTATDTQYF.

The rearrangement joins TRBV4-3 to TRBJ2-2, with D perhaps TRBD1 (5 bases). V was clipped by 2 bases and J by 1 base, with 11 bases between them. CDR3 size: 16 residues. Germline V gene sequence: CDR1 LGHNA, CDR2 YSLEER. CDR3 in amino acids: CASSQYSGRNTGELFF. DNA of the CDR3: TGCGCCAGCAGCCAATACTCAGGGCGGAACACCGGGGAGCTGTTTTTT.

This chain uses TRBV4-1 with TRBJ1-6; perhaps TRBD1 as D (5 bases). V was trimmed by 4 bases and J by 9 bases, leaving 16 bases between them. The CDR3 loop spans 15 amino acids. Germline assignment: CDR1 MGHRA and CDR2 YSYEKL. The CDR3 bases are TGCGCCAGCAGCCTGGGGCCCCGTGATTTTTCACCCCTCCACTTT. It encodes CASSLGPRDFSPLHF.

In its sample, this clone was seen once. This chain uses TRBV7-9 with TRBJ2-7, with 9 bases matching TRBD1. Germline V CDR1 and CDR2: SEHNR, FQNEAQ (reference sequence). The V and J ends lost 4 bases and 4 bases, in that order; junction bases with no gene match: 5. This CDR3 spans 14 amino acids. The CDR3 region has the DNA TGTGCCAGCAGCTCGAGGACAGGGGATTACGAGCAGTACTTC. Translating gives CASSSRTGDYEQYF.

The chain has TRBV19 and TRBJ2-7, with 8 bases that match TRBD2. The V and J ends lost 5 bases and 3 bases, in that order; junction bases with no gene match: 3. The CDR3 runs 13 residues. Per germline, CDR1 LNHDA and CDR2 SQIVND (reference sequence). For the CDR3, the DNA is TGTGCCAGTAGTGCCGGGACTAGCTACGAGCAGTACTTC. Its translation is CASSAGTSYEQYF.

The CDR3 here is CASSLGQGFSPLHF. The CDR3 coding sequence is TGTGCCAGCAGCTTAGGACAGGGTTTTTCACCCCTCCACTTT. The chain has TRBV7-9 and TRBJ1-6, with 7 nucleotides matching TRBD1. Trimming removed 1 base from V and 9 bases from J; junction bases left unmatched: 3. The CDR3 has 14 residues. CDR1 and CDR2 (germline): SEHNR, FQNEAQ (reference sequence). The variable domain in full, with the rest retrieved from reference TRBV7-9 and TRBJ1-6, is DTGVSQNPRHKITKRGQNVTFRCDPISEHNRLYWYRQTLGQGPEFLTYFQNEAQLEKSRLLSDRFSAERPKGSFSTLEIQRTEQGDSAMYLCASSLGQGFSPLHFGNGTRLTVT.

The rearrangement links TRBV9 to TRBJ1-3, with TRBD1 matching 8 bases. Germline V gene data show CDR1 as SGDLS and CDR2 as YYNGEE. V lost 0 bases, J lost 4 bases, and 3 bases stayed unmatched. There are 15 residues in the CDR3. The CDR3 reads CASSVAGGEGNTIYF. CDR3 DNA sequence: TGTGCCAGCAGCGTAGCAGGGGGCGAGGGAAACACCATATATTTT.

The chain couples TRBV6-6 to TRBJ2-5, with 7 bases fitting TRBD1. J lost 2 bases, V lost 0 bases, and 0 bases had no gene match. CDR3 length: 14 residues. Per germline, CDR1 MNHNY and CDR2 SVGAGI (reference sequence). This chain's CDR3 is CASSYSGQQETQYF. CDR3 coding DNA: TGTGCCAGCAGTTACTCGGGACAGCAAGAGACCCAGTACTTC.

This chain joins TRBV9 and TRBJ2-7; 14 bases match TRBD2. In germline, CDR1 is SGDLS, CDR2 YYNGEE. This CDR3 contains 14 residues. With 3 bases clipped from V and 5 bases from J, the junction kept 1 base outside the gene matches. CDR3 DNA sequence: TGTGCCAGCAGCGGACTAGCGGGAGGGGACGAGCAGTACTTC. It codes for CASSGLAGGDEQYF.

The chain carries TRBV13 and TRBJ2-3, with 12 bases matching TRBD2. Germline CDR1 and CDR2: PRHDT and FYEKMQ (reference sequence). The CDR3 sequence is 16 residues long. Unmatched junction bases numbered 5, after V lost 5 bases and J lost 2 bases. The CDR3 nucleotides are TGTGCCAGCAGCCCCGGACTAGCGGGGACCACAGATACGCAGTATTTT. Translating gives CASSPGLAGTTDTQYF.

The rearrangement links TRBV2 to TRBJ1-5, with TRBD1 identical over 7 bases. V was pared by 6 bases and J by 7 bases, with 9 bases of the junction left unmatched. This CDR3 has 14 amino acids. Germline CDR1 and CDR2: SNHLY and FYNNEI. The CDR3 region is CASRGMTGRQPQHF. CDR3 bases: TGTGCCAGCAGGGGCATGACAGGGCGGCAGCCCCAGCATTTT.

The V and J genes are TRBV11-2 and TRBJ2-3; D is undetermined. Germline-derived CDR1 and CDR2 are SGHAT and FQNNGV. V lost 3 bases, J lost 2 bases, and 9 bases lay in between. The CDR3 sequence is 14 residues long. The CDR3 protein is CASSFDPLTDTQYF. The CDR3 DNA reads TGTGCCAGCAGCTTTGACCCCCTCACAGATACGCAGTATTTT. The full variable domain, in which reference TRBV11-2 and TRBJ2-3 provide the parts outside the CDR3, is EAGVAQSPRYKIIEKRQSVAFWCNPISGHATLYWYQQILGQGPKLLIQFQNNGVVDDSQLPKDRFSAERLKGVDSTLKIQPAKLEDSAVYLCASSFDPLTDTQYFGPGTRLTVL.

In regard to this clone: This CDR3 is also generated by other DNA sequences in the sample. The chain uses TRBV28 and TRBJ2-3; D is unclear. The CDR3 sequence is 14 residues long. Germline V CDR1 and CDR2: MDHEN, SYDVKM. Trimming stripped 2 bases from V and 1 base from J, with 7 bases between. The CDR3 is CASSLARRTDTQYF. The CDR3 DNA reads TGTGCCAGCAGTTTAGCGAGGCGCACAGATACGCAGTATTTT.

The chain couples TRBV28 to TRBJ2-7, with 8 positions matching TRBD1. The length of the CDR3 is 15 residues. Trimming took 2 bases from V and 3 from J; bases not matched to a gene: 6. From germline, CDR1 is MDHEN and CDR2 SYDVKM. The CDR3 region has the DNA TGTGCCAGCAGTTTAGGCTCCGGACAGGGCTACGAGCAGTACTTC. Its translation is CASSLGSGQGYEQYF.

At least ten counts were recorded for this clone. The rearrangement links TRBV5-6 to TRBJ2-1; D is possibly TRBD2 (6 bases). Trimming removed 4 bases at V and 5 bases at J, with 13 bases between. Germline V lookup: CDR1 SGHDT, CDR2 YYEEEE. The CDR3 has 14 residues. CDR3 nucleotides: TGTGCCAGCAGCCCTCATGGAGGGAACAATGAGCAGTTCTTC. Translating gives CASSPHGGNNEQFF.

The chain links TRBV9 to TRBJ2-1; D gene uncertain. V lost 0 bases and J lost 4, with 5 bases in between. Germline-derived CDR1 and CDR2 are SGDLS and YYNGEE. This CDR3 is built from 13 residues. Written as DNA, the CDR3 is TGTGCCAGCAGCGTAGCTACTTACAATGAGCAGTTCTTC. It specifies CASSVATYNEQFF.

This chain links TRBV6-1 with TRBJ1-2; 9 bases are shared with TRBD1. Unmatched junction bases numbered 6, after V lost 0 bases and J lost 7 bases. The CDR3 extends over 15 amino acids. Germline lookup yields CDR1 MNHNS and CDR2 SASEGT. CDR3 sequence: CASSEAWTGAPGYTF. The CDR3 region has the DNA TGTGCCAGCAGTGAAGCGTGGACAGGGGCTCCTGGCTACACCTTC.

V and J are TRBV19 and TRBJ2-1; D is perhaps TRBD2 (5 bases). The CDR3 consists of 14 residues. The germline V gene has CDR1 LNHDA and CDR2 SQIVND (reference sequence). Trimming stripped 3 bases from V and 5 bases from J, with 11 bases between. CDR3 sequence: CASSIWASNNEQFF. The CDR3 nucleotides read TGTGCCAGTAGTATTTGGGCTAGCAACAATGAGCAGTTCTTC.

The J gene is TRBJ2-7, the V gene TRBV19; 11 nucleotides align to TRBD1. The germline V gene has CDR1 LNHDA and CDR2 SQIVND (reference sequence). V lost 3 bases and J lost 3; bases outside the gene matches: 1. The CDR3 spans 14 residues. The CDR3 loop reads CASSMGTGGYEQYF. CDR3 nucleotides: TGTGCCAGTAGTATGGGGACAGGGGGCTACGAGCAGTACTTC.

The J gene is TRBJ2-7, the V gene TRBV7-9; D remains ambiguous. In germline, CDR1 is SEHNR, CDR2 FQNEAQ (reference sequence). The CDR3 loop spans 13 amino acids. Trimming took 5 bases from V and 2 from J, leaving 10 bases between them. CDR3 loop: CASSPTAAYEQYF. For the CDR3, the DNA is TGTGCCAGCAGCCCTACTGCGGCCTACGAGCAGTACTTC.

The gene calls are TRBV25-1 and TRBJ1-2; 9 bases fit TRBD1. The CDR3 consists of 13 residues. Germline CDR1 is MGHDK and CDR2 is SYGVNS. V shed 2 bases and J 6 bases; nucleotides not matched to a gene: 1. CDR3 protein: CASSERTGDGYTF. The CDR3 nucleotides read TGTGCCAGCAGTGAACGGACAGGGGATGGCTACACCTTC.